Listed here are 18 T cell receptor beta chains from one sample, sequenced in a study of response to subunit inactivated influenza vaccine. MiXCR was run by TCRdb on the RT-PCR reads, yielding one entry per CDR3 protein. Found here are over 450,000 distinct CDR3 sequences, approximately 12% of them singletons; the top ten hold under 15%. This sample comprised PBMCs from blood, obtained 35 to 45 days after vaccination. Every receptor here comes from a man in his fifties who received an inactivated influenza vaccine.

This clonotype appeared a few times. The gene calls are TRBV7-6 and TRBJ2-5; 10 nucleotides agree with TRBD1. Germline loops: CDR1 SGHVS, CDR2 FNYEAQ. CDR3 length: 15 amino acids. The junction had 4 bases not matched to a gene; V was cut back by 1 base and J by 5 bases. CDR3 sequence reads: CASSLEGQGFETQYF. DNA for the CDR3: TGTGCCAGCAGCTTAGAGGGACAGGGGTTTGAGACCCAGTACTTC.

A few counts support this clonotype. V and J are TRBV29-1 and TRBJ2-5; no clear D gene. The CDR3 sequence is 12 residues long. CDR1 SQVTM and CDR2 ANQGSEA come from the germline V gene. V lost 4 bases and J lost 0, with 6 bases in between. CDR3 sequence reads: CSVAENQETQYF. DNA for the CDR3: TGCAGCGTTGCCGAGAACCAAGAGACCCAGTACTTC.

This clonotype occurred a few times. The V and J genes are TRBV7-9 and TRBJ2-3; D ambiguous. Trimming took 1 base from V and 14 from J, leaving 10 bases between them. CDR3 size: 11 residues. Germline CDR1 SEHNR, CDR2 FQNEAQ (reference sequence). CDR3: CASSLGYPRYF. DNA of the CDR3: TGTGCCAGCAGCTTAGGATACCCGAGGTATTTT.

The J gene is TRBJ2-5, the V gene TRBV9; 8 bases are a match to TRBD2. Trimming removed 0 bases from V and 1 base from J; junction bases left unmatched: 2. This CDR3 region has 15 residues. Germline lookup yields CDR1 SGDLS and CDR2 YYNGEE. In DNA, the CDR3 is TGTGCCAGCAGCGTAGGAGGGACTAGCCAAGAGACCCAGTACTTC. Amino acids: CASSVGGTSQETQYF. Supplemented by reference TRBV9 and TRBJ2-5, the full variable domain reads DSGVTQTPKHLITATGQRVTLRCSPRSGDLSVYWYQQSLDQGLQFLIQYYNGEERAKGNILERFSAQQFPDLHSELNLSSLELGDSALYFCASSVGGTSQETQYFGPGTRLLVL.

This clonotype has only a few counts. The CDR3 region is CASSVQGVNTGELFF. The CDR3, as DNA: TGTGCCAGCAGCGTCCAGGGGGTGAACACCGGGGAGCTGTTTTTT. V usage is TRBV9 and J usage is TRBJ2-2, with 7 bases identical to TRBD1. The germline V gene has CDR1 SGDLS and CDR2 YYNGEE. The CDR3 has 15 amino acids. The V gene end was trimmed by 2 bases and the J gene end by 1 base; junction bases not matched to a gene: 2.

There are many counts of this clonotype. V is TRBV5-1 and J is TRBJ2-2; D uncertain. The germline gives CDR1 SGHRS, CDR2 YFSETQ. V was pared by 1 base and J by 0 bases, with 7 bases between. CDR3 size: 15 residues. CDR3 region: CASSLYVTNTGELFF. For the CDR3, the DNA is TGCGCCAGCAGCTTGTATGTTACGAACACCGGGGAGCTGTTTTTT.

This clonotype occurred a few times. This sequence joins TRBV12-3 or TRBV12-4 and TRBJ2-1, with D tentatively TRBD1 (5 bases). This CDR3 comprises 14 residues. V lost 2 bases, J lost 5 bases, and 10 bases lay in between. The CDR3 DNA reads TGTGCCAGCAGTTTATTGCAGGGCCACAATGAGCAGTTCTTC. It translates to CASSLLQGHNEQFF.

This clonotype has only a few counts. This chain uses TRBV2 with TRBJ2-7; 9 nucleotides line up with TRBD2. Trimming took 8 bases from V and 5 from J; bases not matched to a gene: 4. The germline V gene has CDR1 SNHLY and CDR2 FYNNEI. This CDR3 contains 12 residues. CDR3 loop: CASASGDNEQYF. In DNA, the CDR3 is TGTGCCAGCGCTAGCGGGGACAACGAGCAGTACTTC.

The chain joins TRBV4-3 to TRBJ1-3; TRBD1 is a possible D gene (5 bases). Germline values: CDR1 LGHNA, CDR2 YSLEER. The length of the CDR3 is 15 residues. V was cut by 1 base and J by 3 bases, with 10 bases left in between. CDR3 nucleotides: TGCGCCAGCAGCCAAGGGCCAACAGGTGGAAACACCATATATTTT. Protein: CASSQGPTGGNTIYF.

The gene calls are TRBV5-1 and TRBJ2-5; 9 bases line up with TRBD2. The trim removed 4 bases at V and 2 bases at J, leaving 9 bases unmatched. CDR3 length equals 16 residues. The germline gives CDR1 SGHRS, CDR2 YFSETQ. The CDR3 sequence: CASSIGLAILQETQYF. CDR3 DNA sequence: TGCGCCAGCAGCATCGGACTAGCGATACTACAAGAGACCCAGTACTTC. The full variable domain, rest sourced from reference TRBV5-1 and TRBJ2-5, is KAGVTQTPRYLIKTRGQQVTLSCSPISGHRSVSWYQQTPGQGLQFLFEYFSETQRNKGNFPGRFSGRQFSNSRSEMNVSTLELGDSALYLCASSIGLAILQETQYFGPGTRLLVL.

This clonotype was seen many times. This chain links TRBV2 with TRBJ2-3; tentatively, D is TRBD2 (5 bases). The CDR3 runs 12 residues. Germline V gene data show CDR1 as SNHLY and CDR2 as FYNNEI. V lost 4 bases and J lost 6, with 8 bases in between. DNA of the CDR3: TGTGCCAGCAGTGTAGACTACGATACGCAGTATTTT. Protein: CASSVDYDTQYF. The variable domain in full, completed from reference TRBV2 and TRBJ2-3, reads EPEVTQTPSHQVTQMGQEVILRCVPISNHLYFYWYRQILGQKVEFLVSFYNNEISEKSEIFDDQFSVERPDGSNFTLKIRSTKLEDSAMYFCASSVDYDTQYFGPGTRLTVL.

This clonotype came up a few times. The rearrangement uses TRBV7-3 and TRBJ2-3; TRBD1 might be the D (6 bases). Germline V gene lookup returns CDR1 SGHTA and CDR2 FQGTGA. With 5 bases removed from V and 2 bases from J, the gap between germline ends came to 14 bases. The CDR3 is 15 residues long. CDR3 coding DNA: TGTGCCAGCAGCCTACAGGGTCGCCACACAGATACGCAGTATTTT. Translation: CASSLQGRHTDTQYF.

This sequence joins TRBV29-1 and TRBJ2-7; 7 positions match TRBD2. J was trimmed by 3 bases and V by 1 base; bases with no gene match: 3. The CDR3 length is 13 residues. Germline V CDR1 and CDR2: SQVTM, ANQGSEA. The CDR3 region has the DNA TGCAGCGTTGAAGTCCGGGAGGACTACGAGCAGTACTTC. It codes for CSVEVREDYEQYF.

In DNA, the CDR3 is TGTGCCTGGAGTGTACCTGGAATAGATACGCAGTATTTT. It encodes CAWSVPGIDTQYF. V is TRBV30 and J is TRBJ2-3, with D hard to call. Per germline, CDR1 GTSNPN and CDR2 SVGIG (reference sequence). With 0 bases removed from V and 5 bases from J, the gap between germline ends came to 9 bases. The CDR3 is 13 residues long. Based on the CDR3 plus reference TRBV30 and TRBJ2-3, the full variable domain is SQTIHQWPATLVQPVGSPLSLECTVEGTSNPNLYWYRQAAGRGLQLLFYSVGIGQISSEVPQNLSASRPQDRQFILSSKKLLLSDSGFYLCAWSVPGIDTQYFGPGTRLTVL.

This clonotype turned up a few times. DNA for the CDR3: TGTGCCAGCAGCCCCCTTGGGGGACTAGCGGGCCTCAATGAGCAGTTCTTC. It encodes CASSPLGGLAGLNEQFF. The chain recombines TRBV7-2 with TRBJ2-1; 12 nucleotides match TRBD2. Germline CDR1 is SGHTA and CDR2 is FQGNSA. The CDR3 totals 17 residues. V was pared by 5 bases and J by 6 bases, with 11 bases of the junction left unmatched. The whole variable domain, filled in from reference TRBV7-2 and TRBJ2-1, reads GAGVSQSPSNKVTEKGKDVELRCDPISGHTALYWYRQSLGQGLEFLIYFQGNSAPDKSGLPSDRFSAERTGGSVSTLTIQRTQQEDSAVYLCASSPLGGLAGLNEQFFGPGTRLTVL.

This clonotype was detected many times. The CDR3 carries no conserved terminal phenylalanine or tryptophan, so it likely arises from a read error. This chain links TRBV6-6 with TRBJ2-1; D is unresolved. Germline V gene sequence: CDR1 MNHNY, CDR2 SVGAGI (reference sequence). This CDR3 region has 11 residues. Trimming left V 5 bases short and J 6 bases short, with 5 bases between. CDR3 sequence (DNA): TGTGCCAGCAGTGCGAGCAATGAGCAGTTCTCC. This codes for CASSASNEQFS.

This clonotype was seen a handful of times. The J gene is TRBJ2-7, the V gene TRBV2, with TRBD2 matching over 7 bases. V lost 5 bases, J lost 4 bases, and 8 bases stayed unmatched. In germline, CDR1 is SNHLY, CDR2 FYNNEI. This CDR3 is built from 14 residues. In nucleotides, the CDR3 is TGTGCCAGCAGTCTCAAGCGGGATCAATACGAGCAGTACTTC. This codes for CASSLKRDQYEQYF. The variable domain in full, with the rest retrieved from reference TRBV2 and TRBJ2-7, is EPEVTQTPSHQVTQMGQEVILRCVPISNHLYFYWYRQILGQKVEFLVSFYNNEISEKSEIFDDQFSVERPDGSNFTLKIRSTKLEDSAMYFCASSLKRDQYEQYFGPGTRLTVT.

This clonotype came up a few times. This rearrangement joins TRBV5-1 to TRBJ2-7; a possible D gene is TRBD2 (6 bases). Trimming cost V 5 bases and J 5 bases, with 14 bases left between them. Germline CDR1 and CDR2: SGHRS and YFSETQ. There are 13 residues in the CDR3. Here the CDR3 reads CASRSGLLDEQYF. CDR3 coding DNA: TGCGCCAGCAGGTCGGGACTTTTGGACGAGCAGTACTTC.